This TCR beta chain derives from a study of CD8 T cells in ankylosing spondylitis. Regarding the study as a whole: For ankylosing spondylitis blood, a TCR beta motif of about 8 highly homologous variants appeared characteristic. Peripheral blood held disease-linked clones only at relatively low frequency, and these were CD8+. Existing reports had already noted some motif variants in reactive arthritis synovial fluid and blood. The clones that were linked to disease were reported to be significantly enriched in matched synovial fluid samples from ankylosing spondylitis patients.

This CDR3 has 16 amino acids. V was clipped by 0 bases and J by 4 bases; unmatched bases: 7. Germline V gene sequence: CDR1 DFQATT, CDR2 SNEGSKA (reference sequence). MiXCR, applied by TCRdb to the 5' RACE reads, yields one record per CDR3 protein. The profile covers 350,000 to 450,000 distinct CDR3 sequences, with about 24% appearing a single time and 0.89% taken by the ten largest. Comment on this clonotype: Its specificity is not known.

The chain joins TRBV20-1 to TRBJ2-2; 8 nucleotides align to TRBD1. The sample comprised blood, either unsorted or a sorted T cell fraction (not recorded which). This sequence originates from a male donor with ankylosing spondylitis. CDR3 coding DNA: TGCAGTGCTAGAGATGCCAGGGGGCCGACCACCGGGGAGCTGTTTTTT. Translation gives CSARDARGPTTGELFF.